These T cell receptor beta chains were read from a single sample in a study of Graves' ophthalmopathy and Graves' hyperthyroidism. TCRdb re-called the multiplex PCR reads through MiXCR, storing one row per CDR3 protein. The data hold fewer than 650,000 distinct CDR3 sequences, with 22% observed a single time. The sequenced sample consisted of peripheral blood. These receptors were collected from a woman under 30 with stable Graves' hyperthyroidism. Some clones in this sample may be carry-over from other donors' samples. Both conserved end residues are part of each CDR3. A D gene is named only where the DNA matches it firmly. Rows give clone size only sometimes, using once, few, many, or a class for an expanded clone.

j_gene: TRBJ2-5; d_gene: NA; len: 12; abundance: many; v_gene: TRBV20-1; CDR3nt: TGCAGTGCCGGGGGAACTCGGAGGACCCAGTACTTC; CDR3aa: CSAGGTRRTQYF
j_gene: TRBJ1-2; d_gene: NA; len: 13; abundance: few; v_gene: TRBV12-3/TRBV12-4; CDR3nt: TGTGCCAGCACCGGACGTGCTAACTATGGCTACACCTTC; CDR3aa: CASTGRANYGYTF
j_gene: TRBJ1-2; d_gene: TRBD1; len: 14; abundance: many; v_gene: TRBV5-1; CDR3nt: TGCGCCAGCAGCTTGGACAGGGGATTTGATGGCTACACCTTC; CDR3aa: CASSLDRGFDGYTF
j_gene: TRBJ1-1; d_gene: NA; len: 15; abundance: many; v_gene: TRBV20-1; CDR3nt: TGCAGTGCTAGATCTCAGGGGATGGGCGGCACTGAAGCTTTCTTT; CDR3aa: CSARSQGMGGTEAFF
j_gene: TRBJ1-5; d_gene: TRBD1; len: 16; abundance: NA; v_gene: TRBV6-1; CDR3nt: TGTGCCAGCAGTCTCACGACAGGGTATAGCAATCAGCCCCAGCATTTT; CDR3aa: CASSLTTGYSNQPQHF
j_gene: TRBJ2-5; d_gene: TRBD2; len: 13; abundance: many; v_gene: TRBV20-1; CDR3nt: TGCAGTGCTAGTTCTCGCGGGAGCGAGACCCAGTACTTC; CDR3aa: CSASSRGSETQYF
j_gene: TRBJ2-7; d_gene: TRBD1; len: 15; abundance: NA; v_gene: TRBV28; CDR3nt: TGTGCCAGCAGTTTATGGACAGGGGGCGGCTACGAGCAGTACTTC; CDR3aa: CASSLWTGGGYEQYF
j_gene: TRBJ2-5; d_gene: TRBD2; len: 16; abundance: NA; v_gene: TRBV7-8; CDR3nt: TGTGCCAGCAGCTTAGCGTTCGGGGGGGTTAAAGAGACCCAGTACTTC; CDR3aa: CASSLAFGGVKETQYF
j_gene: TRBJ1-1; d_gene: TRBD1; len: 15; abundance: few; v_gene: TRBV12-3/TRBV12-4; CDR3nt: TGTGCCAGCAGATCGGACAGGGAGGTGAACACTGAAGCTTTCTTT; CDR3aa: CASRSDREVNTEAFF
j_gene: TRBJ2-7; d_gene: NA; len: 13; abundance: NA; v_gene: TRBV20-1; CDR3nt: TGCAGTGCTCCTAGACAGGTAACCTACGAGCAGTACTTC; CDR3aa: CSAPRQVTYEQYF
j_gene: TRBJ2-7; d_gene: TRBD2; len: 13; abundance: once; v_gene: TRBV20-1; CDR3nt: TGCAGCACACGGCGGGAGGGCGCCTACGAGCAGTACTTC; CDR3aa: CSTRREGAYEQYF
j_gene: TRBJ2-7; d_gene: TRBD2; len: 13; abundance: many; v_gene: TRBV11-2; CDR3nt: TGTGCCAGCGCGTCTAGCGGGAGCTACGAGCAGTACTTC; CDR3aa: CASASSGSYEQYF
j_gene: TRBJ1-5; d_gene: TRBD1; len: 16; abundance: NA; v_gene: TRBV28; CDR3nt: TGTGCCAGCAGTTTCTCCGGCAGGGGGTCCAATCAGCCCCAGCATTTT; CDR3aa: CASSFSGRGSNQPQHF
j_gene: TRBJ2-5; d_gene: TRBD1; len: 14; abundance: many; v_gene: TRBV28; CDR3nt: TGTGCCACCAACAAAGGGACAGGACAAGAGACCCAGTACTTC; CDR3aa: CATNKGTGQETQYF
j_gene: TRBJ2-7; d_gene: TRBD1; len: 13; abundance: many; v_gene: TRBV12-5; CDR3nt: TGTGCTAGTGGCCGGGACAGCTCCTACGAGCAGTACTTC; CDR3aa: CASGRDSSYEQYF
j_gene: TRBJ2-4; d_gene: TRBD2; len: 14; abundance: NA; v_gene: TRBV18; CDR3nt: TGTGCCAGCTCACTTGGACTAGCGGAGGGGATTCAGTACTTC; CDR3aa: CASSLGLAEGIQYF
j_gene: TRBJ2-3; d_gene: NA; len: 13; abundance: NA; v_gene: TRBV19; CDR3nt: TGTGCCAGTAGTATAGCGGGAGCAGATACGCAGTATTTT; CDR3aa: CASSIAGADTQYF
j_gene: TRBJ2-5; d_gene: NA; len: 13; abundance: many; v_gene: TRBV29-1; CDR3nt: TGCAGCGTTGCGACACAAGGAGTCGAGACCCAGTACTTC; CDR3aa: CSVATQGVETQYF
j_gene: TRBJ2-7; d_gene: NA; len: 16; abundance: many; v_gene: TRBV29-1; CDR3nt: TGCAGCGTTGAAGAAGATAGGGGGACGGTTTCCTACGAGCAGTACTTC; CDR3aa: CSVEEDRGTVSYEQYF
j_gene: TRBJ1-6; d_gene: NA; len: 14; abundance: many; v_gene: TRBV6-1; CDR3nt: TGTGCCAGCAGCAGGGGTAGATTGGATTCACCCCTCCACTTT; CDR3aa: CASSRGRLDSPLHF
j_gene: TRBJ1-2; d_gene: TRBD1; len: 13; abundance: few; v_gene: TRBV6-1; CDR3nt: TGTGCCAGCACGGAGGGGGCGTTCTATGGCTACACCTTC; CDR3aa: CASTEGAFYGYTF
j_gene: TRBJ2-7; d_gene: NA; len: 15; abundance: many; v_gene: TRBV6-1; CDR3nt: TGTGCCAGCAGTGAACCCAGGGGGGTGTTCCACGAGCAGTACTTC; CDR3aa: CASSEPRGVFHEQYF
j_gene: TRBJ2-3; d_gene: NA; len: 12; abundance: few; v_gene: TRBV4-1; CDR3nt: TGCGCCAGCAGCCAAGAACCAGATACGCAGTATTTT; CDR3aa: CASSQEPDTQYF
j_gene: TRBJ2-7; d_gene: NA; len: 13; abundance: NA; v_gene: TRBV19; CDR3nt: TGTGCCAGTAGTATTGTTCAGGGTGGCGAGCAGTACTTC; CDR3aa: CASSIVQGGEQYF
j_gene: TRBJ2-7; d_gene: NA; len: 14; abundance: once; v_gene: TRBV3-1; CDR3nt: TGTGCCAGCAGCCCTTGGCTGAGCTCCTACGAGCAGTACTTC; CDR3aa: CASSPWLSSYEQYF
j_gene: TRBJ2-7; d_gene: TRBD1; len: 15; abundance: few; v_gene: TRBV25-1; CDR3nt: TGTGCCAGCACGCCCCTGGGACAGGGGCGAGACGAGCAGTACTTC; CDR3aa: CASTPLGQGRDEQYF
j_gene: TRBJ2-5; d_gene: TRBD1; len: 15; abundance: many; v_gene: TRBV12-3/TRBV12-4; CDR3nt: TGTGCCAGCAGTTTACAGACAGGGCCGCAAGAGACCCAGTACTTC; CDR3aa: CASSLQTGPQETQYF
j_gene: TRBJ2-7; d_gene: NA; len: 15; abundance: many; v_gene: TRBV27; CDR3nt: TGTGCCAGCAGTAATCCCGGGACATGGGACAACGAGCAGTACTTC; CDR3aa: CASSNPGTWDNEQYF
j_gene: TRBJ2-5; d_gene: TRBD1; len: 13; abundance: once; v_gene: TRBV19; CDR3nt: TGTGCCACCGGACAGGGAGGACAAGAGACCCAGTACTTC; CDR3aa: CATGQGGQETQYF
j_gene: TRBJ1-5; d_gene: NA; len: 15; abundance: few; v_gene: TRBV6-1; CDR3nt: TGTGCCAGCATAGGACAGCCATCAGGCAATCAGCCCCAGCATTTT; CDR3aa: CASIGQPSGNQPQHF
j_gene: TRBJ1-6; d_gene: TRBD1; len: 15; abundance: NA; v_gene: TRBV4-1; CDR3nt: TGCGCCAGCAGCCAAGAAAGGGACAGGCCCACACCCCTCCACTTT; CDR3aa: CASSQERDRPTPLHF
j_gene: TRBJ1-1; d_gene: NA; len: 15; abundance: NA; v_gene: TRBV28; CDR3nt: TGTGCCAGCAGTTTATCCGGGAGGTTTCACACTGAAGCTTTCTTT; CDR3aa: CASSLSGRFHTEAFF
j_gene: TRBJ1-1; d_gene: NA; len: 16; abundance: few; v_gene: TRBV28; CDR3nt: TGTGCCAGCAGTTTGAGGGAGGGGACCATGAACACTGAAGCTTTCTTT; CDR3aa: CASSLREGTMNTEAFF
j_gene: TRBJ1-1; d_gene: NA; len: 13; abundance: few; v_gene: TRBV5-6; CDR3nt: TGTGCCAGCAGCCCCTTCGGGGTCCCTGAAGCTTTCTTT; CDR3aa: CASSPFGVPEAFF
j_gene: TRBJ1-6; d_gene: NA; len: 14; abundance: many; v_gene: TRBV11-2; CDR3nt: TGTGCCAGCAGCTTCGTCGCTTATAATTCACCCCTCCACTTT; CDR3aa: CASSFVAYNSPLHF
j_gene: TRBJ2-3; d_gene: NA; len: 14; abundance: NA; v_gene: TRBV10-3; CDR3nt: TGTGCCATCGGTGGGTCTTCGGATCTGGGGACGCAGTATTTT; CDR3aa: CAIGGSSDLGTQYF
j_gene: TRBJ2-7; d_gene: NA; len: 14; abundance: many; v_gene: TRBV10-3; CDR3nt: TGTGCCACCAGGCCCTTGGCAGGGGATAACGAGCAGTACTTC; CDR3aa: CATRPLAGDNEQYF
j_gene: TRBJ1-1; d_gene: NA; len: 13; abundance: NA; v_gene: TRBV12-3/TRBV12-4; CDR3nt: TGTGCCAGCAGTTTCGCAGCCAACACTGAAGCTTTCTTT; CDR3aa: CASSFAANTEAFF
j_gene: TRBJ1-1; d_gene: NA; len: 12; abundance: few; v_gene: TRBV7-2; CDR3nt: TGTGCCAGCAGCTTAGAAGTTGGTGAAGCTTTCTTT; CDR3aa: CASSLEVGEAFF
j_gene: TRBJ1-1; d_gene: NA; len: 14; abundance: many; v_gene: TRBV30; CDR3nt: TGTGCCTGGAGAGATTGGAGGCTGGGGACTGAAGCTTTCTTT; CDR3aa: CAWRDWRLGTEAFF
j_gene: TRBJ2-7; d_gene: TRBD2; len: 15; abundance: NA; v_gene: TRBV11-2; CDR3nt: TGTGCCAGCAGCCACGGACTAGCGGGGAATGGGGAGCAGTACTTC; CDR3aa: CASSHGLAGNGEQYF
j_gene: TRBJ2-7; d_gene: TRBD1; len: 16; abundance: many; v_gene: TRBV12-3/TRBV12-4; CDR3nt: TGTGCCAGCAGTTTCGTCGTAGGGCAGGGGGCCCACGAGCAGTACTTC; CDR3aa: CASSFVVGQGAHEQYF
j_gene: TRBJ2-7; d_gene: TRBD2; len: 17; abundance: NA; v_gene: TRBV11-2; CDR3nt: TGTGCCAGCAGCTTAGTCGGGGTGGGGGGGAGTTCCTACGAGCAGTACTTC; CDR3aa: CASSLVGVGGSSYEQYF
j_gene: TRBJ2-2; d_gene: NA; len: 17; abundance: NA; v_gene: TRBV11-2; CDR3nt: TGTGCCAGCAGCTTAGTTTGGCAGAGATCGAACACCGGGGAGCTGTTTTTT; CDR3aa: CASSLVWQRSNTGELFF
j_gene: TRBJ1-1; d_gene: NA; len: 14; abundance: many; v_gene: TRBV6-1; CDR3nt: TGTGCCAGCAGTGAAGGGACACTTAACACTGAAGCTTTCTTT; CDR3aa: CASSEGTLNTEAFF
j_gene: TRBJ1-2; d_gene: TRBD1; len: 16; abundance: many; v_gene: TRBV19; CDR3nt: TGTGCCAGTAGAACAGCCGGACAGGGAAACCCCTATGGCTACACCTTC; CDR3aa: CASRTAGQGNPYGYTF
j_gene: TRBJ2-2; d_gene: TRBD2; len: 16; abundance: many; v_gene: TRBV4-2; CDR3nt: TGTGCCAGCAGCCAAGATAGCGGGGGGAACACCGGGGAGCTGTTTTTT; CDR3aa: CASSQDSGGNTGELFF
j_gene: TRBJ1-6; d_gene: TRBD1; len: 18; abundance: many; v_gene: TRBV6-5; CDR3nt: TGTGCCAGCAGTTACTCGACTTCTGGACAGGGGGCAAATTCACCCCTCCACTTT; CDR3aa: CASSYSTSGQGANSPLHF
j_gene: TRBJ2-5; d_gene: NA; len: 14; abundance: NA; v_gene: TRBV6-5; CDR3nt: TGTGCCAGCAGTTACTCGGCAGGGGAAGAGACCCAGTACTTC; CDR3aa: CASSYSAGEETQYF
j_gene: TRBJ1-1; d_gene: NA; len: 14; abundance: many; v_gene: TRBV30; CDR3nt: TGTGCCTGGAGATCCAAGCAGGTATCGGCCGAAGCTTTCTTT; CDR3aa: CAWRSKQVSAEAFF
j_gene: TRBJ1-6; d_gene: NA; len: 13; abundance: NA; v_gene: TRBV5-5; CDR3nt: TGTGCCAGCGGCTCGGGGGCGAATTCACCCCTCCACTTT; CDR3aa: CASGSGANSPLHF
j_gene: TRBJ1-3; d_gene: TRBD1; len: 15; abundance: few; v_gene: TRBV2; CDR3nt: TGTGCCAGCAGCGCGGGACAGGGTCCAGGAAACACCATATATTTT; CDR3aa: CASSAGQGPGNTIYF
j_gene: TRBJ2-2; d_gene: NA; len: 16; abundance: many; v_gene: TRBV3-1; CDR3nt: TGTGCCAGCAGCCAAGTCCTAGCGACGAACACCGGGGAGCTGTTTTTT; CDR3aa: CASSQVLATNTGELFF